This T cell receptor (beta chain) emerged from a study of metastatic and nonmetastatic thyroid tumors. Study context: Repertoire comparisons spanned blood and tumor or nodule tissue from malignant and benign thyroid patients. Study findings and constraints: Significantly greater TCR beta diversity was reportedly found in malignant thyroid tumors than in benign nodules (in blood and tumor).

The CDR3 length is 15 residues. J was trimmed by 6 bases and V by 6 bases; bases with no gene match: 8. Nobody among the patients had been given any treatment before thyroid surgery. This clone has at least ten counts. Its antigen is not identified. Authors' processing steps: Using the CDR3 differences seen across clinicopathological groups, the authors built a distant-metastasis classifier for papillary thyroid cancer, which was meant to discriminate distant-metastatic patients. TCRdb re-called clones via MiXCR from the PCR reads. In this record, the V and J calls reflect TCRdb's handling and not the investigators' own analysis. This sample has 25,000 to 30,000 clones, with 3.5% to 4% found just once.

This chain joins TRBV12-3 or TRBV12-4 and TRBJ2-1; TRBD2 matches at 10 bases. The TCR originated in a male donor with papillary thyroid cancer or a benign thyroid nodule (not recorded which). Some clones in this sample may be carry-over from other donors' samples. The specimen sequenced was blood. The CDR3 nucleotides are TGTGCCAGCAGCCTAAGCGGGAGGGCATTCAATGAGCAGTTCTTC. Translated: CASSLSGRAFNEQFF.